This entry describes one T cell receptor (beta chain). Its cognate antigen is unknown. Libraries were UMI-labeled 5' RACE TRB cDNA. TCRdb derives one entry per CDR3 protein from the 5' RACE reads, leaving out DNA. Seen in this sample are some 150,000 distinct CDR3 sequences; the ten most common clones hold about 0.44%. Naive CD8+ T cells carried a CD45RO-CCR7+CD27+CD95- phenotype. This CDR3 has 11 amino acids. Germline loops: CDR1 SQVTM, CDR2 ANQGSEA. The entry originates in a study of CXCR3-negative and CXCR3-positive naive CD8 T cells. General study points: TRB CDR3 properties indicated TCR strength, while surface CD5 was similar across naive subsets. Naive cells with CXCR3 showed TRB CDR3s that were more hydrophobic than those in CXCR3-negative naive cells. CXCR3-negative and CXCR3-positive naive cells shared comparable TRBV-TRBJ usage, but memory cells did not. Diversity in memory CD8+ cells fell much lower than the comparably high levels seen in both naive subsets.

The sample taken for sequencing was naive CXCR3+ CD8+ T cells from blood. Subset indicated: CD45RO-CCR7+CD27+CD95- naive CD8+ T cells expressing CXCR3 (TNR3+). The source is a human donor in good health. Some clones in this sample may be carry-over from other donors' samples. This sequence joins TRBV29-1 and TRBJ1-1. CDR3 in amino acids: CSVAVNTEAFF.